The present entry profiles one T cell receptor (beta chain) with its context. Its antigen is as yet unknown. This specimen comes from a study of cytomegalovirus exposure and HLA in healthy donors. PCR primers comprised 60 Vbeta and 13 Jbeta primers. Sequencing used immunoSEQ multiplex PCR; TCRdb keeps in-frame clones, though not all of them. The sample is made up of about 110,000 clones, and the top ten hold 3.7% of it. Points from the study as a whole: There were some public TCRs occurring in many donors, but most TCR sequences were rare. Within an earlier analysis, most TCR beta V segments proved productive either about 87% or about 30% of the time.

Trimming stripped 6 bases from V and 2 bases from J, with 7 bases between. Germline values: CDR1 SGHVS, CDR2 FQNEAQ. The CDR3 runs to 13 residues. The chain uses TRBV7-8 and TRBJ2-2, with D hard to call. This clonotype originated in a man aged 30-40 years in good health and CMV-seronegative. Sample: PBMCs. The CDR3 nucleotides read TGTGCCAGCAGAGGAGATAACACCGGGGAGCTGTTTTTT. Translated: CASRGDNTGELFF. Variable domain in full (rest from reference TRBV7-8 and TRBJ2-2): GAGVSQSPRYKVAKRGQDVALRCDPISGHVSLFWYQQALGQGPEFLTYFQNEAQLDKSGLPSDRFFAERPEGSVSTLKIQRTQQEDSAVYLCASRGDNTGELFFGEGSRLTVL.